This TCR beta chain was observed in a study of lymphopenia after photon versus proton radiotherapy. Points from the study as a whole: Post-nadir diversity loss with photons came from oligoclonal expansion, particularly CD8+ Temra cells.

This clone was recorded a few times. The antigen remains unidentified. The CDR3 length is 14 residues. CDR1 and CDR2 from the germline V gene are GTSNPN and SVGIG (reference sequence). V lost 3 bases and J 3 bases, leaving 15 bases between the germline ends. Sequencing used immunoSEQ multiplex PCR; TCRdb keeps in-frame clones, though not all of them. The table records about 160,000 clones, 75% to 90% of them present only once. J is TRBJ2-7 and V is TRBV30; D uncertain. The sample in question was peripheral blood, obtained from a patient treated with photon-based radiotherapy. This sequence originates from a man aged 50 to 60 with gastric cancer. CDR3 loop: CAWRRPEGNYEQYF. As DNA, the CDR3 is TGTGCCTGGAGAAGGCCGGAAGGAAACTACGAGCAGTACTTC.